The entry below describes one T cell receptor beta chain. Sequencing targeted TCR beta in T cells from blood (CD8+ and CD4+). The CDR3 loop spans 14 amino acids. V lost 2 bases to trimming and J lost 9 bases, with 14 bases between them. CDR1 MNHEY and CDR2 SMNVEV come from the germline V gene (reference sequence). cDNA came from roughly 0.5 to 1 ug RNA primed by random hexamers. Amplification of TCR beta CDR3 was carried out by immunoSEQ multiplex PCR, which covered 54 Vbeta and 13 Jbeta segments. TCRdb itself ran the immunoSEQ multiplex PCR reads through MiXCR, one entry per CDR3 protein. The data contain about 430,000 distinct CDR3 sequences, approximately 89% of them singletons. The data were taken from a study of CD8 T cells in Susac syndrome.

The clonotype was recovered from a human donor with multiple sclerosis. The gene calls are TRBV27 and TRBJ1-5, with D hard to call. Sequencing input: CD8+ T cells from PBMCs. CDR3 in DNA: TGTGCCAGCAGTTTAGCCGGTGATATCGGGCCCCAGCATTTT. It yields the protein CASSLAGDIGPQHF.